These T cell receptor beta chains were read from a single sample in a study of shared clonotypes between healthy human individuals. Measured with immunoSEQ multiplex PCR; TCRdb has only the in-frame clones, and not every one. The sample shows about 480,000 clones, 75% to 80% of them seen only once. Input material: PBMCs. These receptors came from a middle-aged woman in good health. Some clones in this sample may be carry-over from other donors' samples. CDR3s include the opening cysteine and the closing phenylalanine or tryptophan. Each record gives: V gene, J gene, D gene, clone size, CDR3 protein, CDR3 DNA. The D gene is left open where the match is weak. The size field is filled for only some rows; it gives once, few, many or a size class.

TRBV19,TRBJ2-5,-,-,CASSQAQGRETQYF,TGTGCCAGTAGTCAAGCACAGGGTAGAGAGACCCAGTACTTC
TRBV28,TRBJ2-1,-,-,CASSLWGSGADEQFF,TGTGCCAGCAGTTTATGGGGGTCCGGAGCCGATGAGCAGTTCTTC
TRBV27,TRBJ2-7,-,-,CASSSNDFRGGYEQYF,TGTGCCAGCAGTTCCAACGATTTTCGGGGTGGCTACGAGCAGTACTTC
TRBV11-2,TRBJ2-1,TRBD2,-,CASSLGLADEQFF,TGTGCCAGCAGCTTAGGGCTAGCGGATGAGCAGTTCTTC
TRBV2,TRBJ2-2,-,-,CASGQYRDTGELFF,TGTGCCAGCGGACAATACAGGGACACCGGGGAGCTGTTTTTT
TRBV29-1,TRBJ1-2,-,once,CSLGQGDTF,TGCAGCCTCGGGCAAGGAGACACCTTC
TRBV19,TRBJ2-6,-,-,CASSLLGTNHNRANVLTF,TGTGCCAGTAGTTTACTGGGGACAAATCACAATCGGGCCAACGTCCTGACTTTC
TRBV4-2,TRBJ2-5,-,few,CASSQGRTRLSQETQYF,TGTGCCAGCAGCCAAGGAAGGACGCGGCTATCCCAAGAGACCCAGTACTTC
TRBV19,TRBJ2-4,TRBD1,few,CASSILTGENIQYF,TGTGCCAGTAGTATTCTTACAGGGGAAAACATTCAGTACTTC
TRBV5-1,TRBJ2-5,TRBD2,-,CASSLGASGKETQYF,TGCGCCAGCAGCTTGGGGGCTAGCGGTAAAGAGACCCAGTACTTC
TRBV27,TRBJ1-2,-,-,CASSSAGRGKIYGYTF,TGTGCCAGCAGTTCAGCGGGTCGGGGAAAAATCTATGGCTACACCTTC
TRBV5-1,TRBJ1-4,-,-,CASSLDSGLLNEKLFF,TGCGCCAGCAGCTTGGATTCAGGCCTCCTAAATGAAAAACTGTTTTTT
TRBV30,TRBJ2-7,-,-,CACTLSPGTVVYEQYF,TGTGCCTGCACCTTATCTCCCGGGACGGTTGTCTACGAGCAGTACTTC
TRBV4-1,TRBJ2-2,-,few,CASSQDPPGRVDTGELFF,TGCGCCAGCAGCCAAGACCCCCCGGGCAGGGTAGACACCGGGGAGCTGTTTTTT
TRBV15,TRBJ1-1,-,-,CATSRTGTTNTEAFF,TGTGCCACCAGCAGAACCGGGACAACTAACACTGAAGCTTTCTTT
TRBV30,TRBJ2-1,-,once,CAWRASPGVYNEQFF,TGTGCCTGGAGGGCAAGCCCGGGAGTCTACAATGAGCAGTTCTTC
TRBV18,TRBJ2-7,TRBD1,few,CASSPGTGTYEQYF,TGTGCCAGCTCACCAGGGACAGGGACATACGAGCAGTACTTC
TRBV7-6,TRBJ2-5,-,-,CASSLGPSEETQYF,TGTGCCAGCAGCTTAGGCCCCTCGGAGGAGACCCAGTACTTC
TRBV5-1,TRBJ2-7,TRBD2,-,CASSPLGGGSLYEQYF,TGCGCCAGCAGCCCTCTCGGAGGCGGGAGTTTGTACGAGCAGTACTTC
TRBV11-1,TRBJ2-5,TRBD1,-,CASSWDSHQETQYF,TGTGCCAGCAGTTGGGACAGCCACCAAGAGACCCAGTACTTC
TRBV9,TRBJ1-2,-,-,CASSQDFNYGYTF,TGTGCCAGCAGCCAAGATTTTAACTATGGCTACACCTTC
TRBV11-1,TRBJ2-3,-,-,CASSRRTITDTQYF,TGTGCCAGCAGCCGAAGGACTATCACAGATACGCAGTATTTT
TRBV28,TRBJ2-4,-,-,CASRNAVDIQYF,TGTGCCAGCAGGAACGCCGTCGACATTCAGTACTTC
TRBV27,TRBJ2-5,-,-,CASRRAGLGGQETQYF,TGTGCCAGCAGGCGGGCGGGTCTAGGGGGCCAAGAGACCCAGTACTTC
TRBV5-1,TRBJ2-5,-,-,CASSNGPGETQYF,TGCGCCAGCAGCAACGGGCCCGGGGAGACCCAGTACTTC
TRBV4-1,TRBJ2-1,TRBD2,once,CASSQDPGLAGGPDNEQFF,TGCGCCAGCAGCCAAGACCCGGGACTAGCGGGAGGGCCCGACAATGAGCAGTTCTTC
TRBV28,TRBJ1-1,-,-,CASSLNTLLSTEAFF,TGTGCCAGCAGTTTAAACACGCTATTAAGCACTGAAGCTTTCTTT
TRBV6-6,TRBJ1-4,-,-,CASSSGDYDEKLFF,TGTGCCAGCAGCTCCGGGGATTACGATGAAAAACTGTTTTTT